This T cell receptor (beta chain) is from a study of blood T cells in healthy people across ages. For this clonotype: Its antigen is undetermined.

General observations from the study: No one knew whether donors had CMV, which possibly confounded expanded clonotype changes. There were more naive CD4+ cells and higher diversity in long-lived donors than in aged donors.

Then a second PCR, running about 6 to 12 cycles, was carried out with a sample-barcoded 5' primer and a J-beta primer mix. TCRdb re-derived calls from the 5' RACE reads in MiXCR, one entry per CDR3 protein. The sample yields 1.4 million to 1.5 million distinct CDR3 sequences, approximately 42% seen once. V lost 0 bases and J lost 0, with 12 bases in between. There are 17 residues in the CDR3. The V gene's germline CDR1 is SGHVS and CDR2 FQNEAQ. The material sequenced was blood. This sequence originates from a woman aged 18-30 years in good health. The chain has TRBV7-8 and TRBJ1-3; no firm D call. CDR3 nucleotides: TGTGCCAGCAGCTTAGCGGGCGGACGGCTCTCTGGAAACACCATATATTTT. This codes for CASSLAGGRLSGNTIYF. The variable domain in full, completed from reference TRBV7-8 and TRBJ1-3, reads GAGVSQSPRYKVAKRGQDVALRCDPISGHVSLFWYQQALGQGPEFLTYFQNEAQLDKSGLPSDRFFAERPEGSVSTLKIQRTQQEDSAVYLCASSLAGGRLSGNTIYFGEGSWLTVV.